This entry features one TCR beta chain sequence. The antigen remains unidentified. Profiling relied on immunoSEQ multiplex PCR, and the TCRdb table lists in-frame clones only, not all of them. The repertoire holds 2 million to 2.5 million clones, with 93% as singletons. This entry belongs to a study of shared clonotypes between healthy human individuals. Study-wide context: The donors, a couple of women and a few men, were aged 18 to 49. The study's findings and limits: The study generally estimated greater richness for naive than memory subsets. Only blood underwent sampling, and tissue repertoires likely differ.

V was clipped by 0 bases and J by 3 bases, with 8 bases between them. CDR3 length: 14 residues. Germline V gene data show CDR1 as LGHNA and CDR2 as YSLEER. Healthy adults negative for HIV, lacking recent acute infections or vaccinations, served as donors. This receptor was identified in a man aged 18 to 30 in good health. Some clones in this sample may be carry-over from other donors' samples. The chain links TRBV4-3 to TRBJ2-5; no reliable D call. Material: naive CD4+ T cells from PBMCs. Described subset: CD45RA+ positively selected. As DNA, the CDR3 is TGCGCCAGCAGCCAAGATTTGGGGAAAGAGACCCAGTACTTC. It yields the protein CASSQDLGKETQYF.